This entry lists 18 T cell receptor beta chains sequenced from one sample in a study of T-cell reconstitution after alpha-beta-depleted transplantation in children. Unique molecular identifiers were used in preparing the TCRbeta library. TCRdb passed the PCR reads through MiXCR, listing each CDR3 protein once. The repertoire consists of some 300,000 distinct CDR3 sequences, with around 10% occurring once and the leading ten covering around 2.4%. Sample: PBMCs from the stem cell graft donor, taken from the stem cell graft. These receptors were taken from a human donor who donated a stem cell graft to a child with acute lymphoblastic leukemia.

The table lists this clonotype with a few counts. The chain combines TRBV6-8 with TRBJ2-3, with D uncertain. Germline CDR1 is MNHGY and CDR2 is SAAAGT. The CDR3 is 17 amino acids. Trimming removed 0 bases from V and 0 bases from J, with 13 bases in between. The CDR3 reads CASSYSGHKASTDTQYF. The CDR3 nucleotides read TGTGCCAGCAGTTACTCGGGTCACAAGGCTAGCACAGATACGCAGTATTTT.

This clonotype has a count of ten or more. The chain employs TRBV7-9 and TRBJ2-5; 7 bases match TRBD1. Losses at the gene ends were 1 base for V and 2 bases for J; bases not matched to a gene: 4. Germline CDR1 reads SEHNR; CDR2 reads FQNEAQ (reference sequence). The CDR3 totals 15 residues. CDR3 region: CASSLVGRGQETQYF. CDR3 DNA: TGTGCCAGCAGCTTAGTCGGCAGGGGGCAAGAGACCCAGTACTTC. The variable domain in full, with the rest retrieved from reference TRBV7-9 and TRBJ2-5, is DTGVSQNPRHKITKRGQNVTFRCDPISEHNRLYWYRQTLGQGPEFLTYFQNEAQLEKSRLLSDRFSAERPKGSFSTLEIQRTEQGDSAMYLCASSLVGRGQETQYFGPGTRLLVL.

The table lists this clonotype with a few counts. The chain recombines TRBV15 with TRBJ1-5; D is perhaps TRBD1 (5 bases). Trimming shortened V by 0 bases and J by 11 bases, and 17 bases separated the two germline ends. The CDR3 consists of 15 residues. Germline CDR1 and CDR2: LNHNV and YYDKDF (reference sequence). CDR3 sequence reads: CATSRDTGAPGAQHF. The CDR3 DNA is TGTGCCACCAGCAGAGACACCGGGGCTCCGGGGGCCCAGCATTTT.

This clonotype has just a few counts. The V gene is TRBV12-3 or TRBV12-4, the J gene TRBJ2-7; TRBD2 matches at 13 bases. V shed 10 bases and J 5 bases; nucleotides not matched to a gene: 5. The CDR3 runs to 13 residues. CDR3 region: CATGTSGNNEQYF. The DNA for the CDR3 is TGTGCCACTGGGACTAGCGGGAACAACGAGCAGTACTTC.

The chain links TRBV5-1 to TRBJ2-1; 7 nucleotides match TRBD1. Germline CDR1 and CDR2: SGHRS and YFSETQ. After removal of 0 bases from V and 7 bases from J, the junction contained 10 bases not matched to a gene. The CDR3 sequence is 16 residues long. Here the CDR3 DNA reads TGCGCCAGCAGCTTGGTCCCGCGACAGGGCCTAAATGAGCAGTTCTTC. Residues: CASSLVPRQGLNEQFF.

The V gene is TRBV18, the J gene TRBJ2-7, with D perhaps given as TRBD1 or TRBD2 (5 bases each). The V end was cut by 6 bases, the J end by 3 bases, with 15 bases between. CDR3 length: 14 residues. Germline CDR1 KGHSH, CDR2 LQKENI. The CDR3 spells CASSREGLFYEQYF. The CDR3 nucleotides are TGTGCCAGCTCTCGCGAGGGGCTTTTCTACGAGCAGTACTTC.

The chain carries TRBV7-2 and TRBJ2-7; D perhaps matches TRBD2 (5 bases). Deletions cut 1 base from V and 2 bases from J, with 12 bases between. This CDR3 contains 15 residues. Germline CDR1 and CDR2: SGHTA and FQGNSA. Written as DNA, the CDR3 is TGTGCCAGCAGCTTAGGGAGCGGAGCCCCCTACGAGCAGTACTTC. Amino acid sequence: CASSLGSGAPYEQYF. Supplemented by reference TRBV7-2 and TRBJ2-7, the full variable domain reads GAGVSQSPSNKVTEKGKDVELRCDPISGHTALYWYRQSLGQGLEFLIYFQGNSAPDKSGLPSDRFSAERTGGSVSTLTIQRTQQEDSAVYLCASSLGSGAPYEQYFGPGTRLTVT.

In its sample, this clonotype was seen a few times. The CDR3 DNA reads TGTGCCAGTAGCCGACAGGGGCCTCCGAACACCGGGGAGCTGTTTTTT. This translates into CASSRQGPPNTGELFF. The chain uses TRBV19 and TRBJ2-2; 8 bases line up with TRBD1. V lost 6 bases, J lost 0 bases, and 6 bases stayed unmatched. This CDR3 contains 16 residues. In germline, CDR1 is LNHDA, CDR2 SQIVND (reference sequence). The complete variable domain, with remaining parts taken from reference TRBV19 and TRBJ2-2, reads DGGITQSPKYLFRKEGQNVTLSCEQNLNHDAMYWYRQDPGQGLRLIYYSQIVNDFQKGDIAEGYSVSREKKESFPLTVTSAQKNPTAFYLCASSRQGPPNTGELFFGEGSRLTVL.

This rearrangement joins TRBV5-1 to TRBJ2-5; TRBD2 matches at 7 bases. V gave up 0 bases and J gave up 1 base; unmatched junction bases: 6. CDR3 length: 16 amino acids. Germline assignment: CDR1 SGHRS and CDR2 YFSETQ. The CDR3, as DNA: TGCGCCAGCAGCTTGGGGGCATCGGGGGGCCAAGAGACCCAGTACTTC. Its translation is CASSLGASGGQETQYF. Together with reference TRBV5-1 and TRBJ2-5, the CDR3 gives the full variable domain: KAGVTQTPRYLIKTRGQQVTLSCSPISGHRSVSWYQQTPGQGLQFLFEYFSETQRNKGNFPGRFSGRQFSNSRSEMNVSTLELGDSALYLCASSLGASGGQETQYFGPGTRLLVL.

This clonotype was seen repeatedly, ten times or more. The CDR3 protein is CASSFLPRDTQYF. The CDR3 bases are TGTGCCAGCAGTTTCCTACCGAGGGATACGCAGTATTTT. The rearrangement links TRBV28 to TRBJ2-3; D gene uncertain. The V end was cut by 3 bases, the J end by 6 bases, with 10 bases between. The germline V gene encodes CDR1 MDHEN and CDR2 SYDVKM. This CDR3 region has 13 residues.

This clonotype came up many times. The J gene is TRBJ2-7, the V gene TRBV3-1, with D unclear. V gave up 4 bases and J gave up 7 bases, with 11 bases separating them. Germline CDR1 reads LGHDT; CDR2 reads YNNKEL (reference sequence). The CDR3 is made up of 12 amino acids. CDR3 residues: CASSRFSWEQYF. The CDR3 DNA reads as TGTGCCAGCAGCCGATTTAGCTGGGAGCAGTACTTC.

This chain connects TRBV29-1 to TRBJ2-5, with D perhaps TRBD1 or TRBD2 (5 bases each). Germline V lookup: CDR1 SQVTM, CDR2 ANQGSEA. V lost 4 bases to trimming and J lost 1 base, with 16 bases between them. This CDR3 has 15 amino acids. CDR3 protein: CSVGPTGAGQETQYF. CDR3 coding DNA: TGCAGCGTTGGCCCCACCGGGGCAGGCCAAGAGACCCAGTACTTC.

This clonotype was counted many times. The V gene is TRBV27, the J gene TRBJ2-3; D perhaps matches TRBD2 (6 bases). CDR1 MNHEY and CDR2 SMNVEV come from the germline V gene (reference sequence). This CDR3 region has 15 residues. V was shortened by 6 bases and J by 0 bases, with 13 bases between the two germline ends. CDR3 bases: TGTGCCAGCAGAAAAAGCGGGTTAAGCACAGATACGCAGTATTTT. Its protein is CASRKSGLSTDTQYF.

This clonotype was recorded a few times. V gene TRBV20-1 combines with J gene TRBJ1-5, with D unresolved. This CDR3 region has 16 residues. Germline-derived CDR1 and CDR2 are DFQATT and SNEGSKA (reference sequence). Trimming removed 2 bases at V and 0 bases at J, with 14 bases between. The CDR3, as DNA: TGCAGTGCTAGAAGCCAGAGAGCTTATAGCAATCAGCCCCAGCATTTT. It encodes CSARSQRAYSNQPQHF.

This clonotype was seen only a few times. The chain uses TRBV28 and TRBJ1-1; no definite D call. Germline CDR1 and CDR2: MDHEN and SYDVKM. This CDR3 spans 13 amino acids. V was clipped by 4 bases and J by 2 bases, with 8 bases between them. CDR3 sequence (DNA): TGTGCCAGCAGTTATAAGCTCAACACTGAAGCTTTCTTT. Encoded protein: CASSYKLNTEAFF.

The J gene is TRBJ2-2, the V gene TRBV20-1; the match to TRBD2 covers 9 bases. Germline V gene lookup returns CDR1 DFQATT and CDR2 SNEGSKA (reference sequence). This CDR3 region has 13 residues. The CDR3 loop reads CSAGGPDTGELFF. The CDR3 DNA reads as TGCTCGGCGGGAGGGCCGGACACCGGGGAGCTGTTTTTT.

J is TRBJ1-1 and V is TRBV3-1; D might be TRBD1 (5 bases). Per germline, CDR1 LGHDT and CDR2 YNNKEL (reference sequence). CDR3 length: 16 residues. V was pared by 0 bases and J by 3 bases, with 14 bases between. The CDR3 DNA reads TGTGCCAGCAGCCAAGATCTTCTGGGGGTGGACACTGAAGCTTTCTTT. It yields the protein CASSQDLLGVDTEAFF.

The chain carries TRBV19 and TRBJ1-1; weak D call: TRBD1 (5 bases). The germline V and J ends were trimmed by 7 bases and 5 bases, with 23 bases remaining between them. Germline loops: CDR1 LNHDA, CDR2 SQIVND (reference sequence). This CDR3 has 16 residues. CDR3 sequence reads: CASTENTQGSGTEAFF. In nucleotides, the CDR3 is TGTGCCAGTACCGAGAATACCCAGGGTTCGGGGACTGAAGCTTTCTTT. Full variable domain (rest looked up from reference TRBV19 and TRBJ1-1): DGGITQSPKYLFRKEGQNVTLSCEQNLNHDAMYWYRQDPGQGLRLIYYSQIVNDFQKGDIAEGYSVSREKKESFPLTVTSAQKNPTAFYLCASTENTQGSGTEAFFGQGTRLTVV.